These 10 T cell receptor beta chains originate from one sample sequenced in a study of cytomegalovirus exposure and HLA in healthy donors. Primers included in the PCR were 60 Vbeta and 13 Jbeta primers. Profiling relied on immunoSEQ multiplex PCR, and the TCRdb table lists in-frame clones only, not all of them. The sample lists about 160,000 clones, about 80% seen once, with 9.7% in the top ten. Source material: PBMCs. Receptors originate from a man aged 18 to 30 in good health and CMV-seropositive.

CDR3 protein: CASSEIGGTNEKLFF. In DNA, the CDR3 is TGTGCCAGCAGTGAAATTGGAGGGACTAATGAAAAACTGTTTTTT. The chain is built from TRBV2 and TRBJ1-4; D is uncertain. V shed 2 bases and J shed 2 bases, with 9 bases lying between them. Germline CDR1 is SNHLY and CDR2 is FYNNEI. The CDR3 sequence is 15 residues long. Full variable domain (remainder filled in from reference TRBV2 and TRBJ1-4): EPEVTQTPSHQVTQMGQEVILRCVPISNHLYFYWYRQILGQKVEFLVSFYNNEISEKSEIFDDQFSVERPDGSNFTLKIRSTKLEDSAMYFCASSEIGGTNEKLFFGSGTQLSVL.

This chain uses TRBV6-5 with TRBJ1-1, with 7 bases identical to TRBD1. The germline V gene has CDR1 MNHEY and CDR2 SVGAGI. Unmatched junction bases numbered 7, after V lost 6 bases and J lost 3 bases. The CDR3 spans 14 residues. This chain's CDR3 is CASRGGATHTEAFF. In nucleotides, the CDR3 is TGTGCCAGCAGAGGGGGCGCGACTCACACTGAAGCTTTCTTT.

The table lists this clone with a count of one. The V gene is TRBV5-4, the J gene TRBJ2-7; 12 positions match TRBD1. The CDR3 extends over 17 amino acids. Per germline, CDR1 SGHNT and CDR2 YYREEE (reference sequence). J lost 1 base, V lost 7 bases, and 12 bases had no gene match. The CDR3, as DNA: TGTGCCAGCTCACCGGGACAGGGGGCCGTTAGTTCCTACGAGCAGTACTTC. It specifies CASSPGQGAVSSYEQYF.

CDR3: CASMGGFNEQFF. As DNA, the CDR3 is TGTGCCAGTATGGGGGGGTTCAATGAGCAGTTCTTC. The chain recombines TRBV19 with TRBJ2-1; 7 bases match TRBD2. This CDR3 has 12 amino acids. CDR1 is LNHDA and CDR2 is SQIVND in the germline V gene (reference sequence). The trim removed 7 bases at V and 6 bases at J, leaving 3 bases unmatched.

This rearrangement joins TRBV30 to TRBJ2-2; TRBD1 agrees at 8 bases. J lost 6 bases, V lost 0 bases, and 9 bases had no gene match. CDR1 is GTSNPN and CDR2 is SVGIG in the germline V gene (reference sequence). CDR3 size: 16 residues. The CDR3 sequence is CAWSVGMTGASGELFF. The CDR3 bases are TGTGCCTGGAGTGTAGGCATGACAGGGGCATCCGGGGAGCTGTTTTTT.

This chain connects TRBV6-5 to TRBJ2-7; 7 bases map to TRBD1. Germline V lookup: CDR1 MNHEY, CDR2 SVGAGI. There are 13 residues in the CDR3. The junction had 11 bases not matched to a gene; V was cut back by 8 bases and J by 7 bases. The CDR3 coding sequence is TGTGCCAGCCAAGGGGGCGCAGATTGGGAGCAGTACTTC. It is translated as CASQGGADWEQYF.

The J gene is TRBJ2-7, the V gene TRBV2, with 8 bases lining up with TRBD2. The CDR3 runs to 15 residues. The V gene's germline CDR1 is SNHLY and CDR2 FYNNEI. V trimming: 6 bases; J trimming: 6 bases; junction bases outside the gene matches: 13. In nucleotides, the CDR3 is TGTGCCAGCAGGGGGAGCGGGGGATTGTCTTTCGAGCAGTACTTC. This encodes CASRGSGGLSFEQYF. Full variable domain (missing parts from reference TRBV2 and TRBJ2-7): EPEVTQTPSHQVTQMGQEVILRCVPISNHLYFYWYRQILGQKVEFLVSFYNNEISEKSEIFDDQFSVERPDGSNFTLKIRSTKLEDSAMYFCASRGSGGLSFEQYFGPGTRLTVT.

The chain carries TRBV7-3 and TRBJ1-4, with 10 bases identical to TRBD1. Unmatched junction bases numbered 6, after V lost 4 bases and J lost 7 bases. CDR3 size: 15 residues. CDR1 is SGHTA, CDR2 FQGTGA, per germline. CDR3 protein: CASSSDRGRGEKLFF. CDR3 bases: TGTGCCAGCAGCTCCGACAGGGGGCGGGGTGAAAAACTGTTTTTT. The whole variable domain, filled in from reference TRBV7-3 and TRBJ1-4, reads GAGVSQTPSNKVTEKGKYVELRCDPISGHTALYWYRQSLGQGPEFLIYFQGTGAADDSGLPNDRFFAVRPEGSVSTLKIQRTERGDSAVYLCASSSDRGRGEKLFFGSGTQLSVL.

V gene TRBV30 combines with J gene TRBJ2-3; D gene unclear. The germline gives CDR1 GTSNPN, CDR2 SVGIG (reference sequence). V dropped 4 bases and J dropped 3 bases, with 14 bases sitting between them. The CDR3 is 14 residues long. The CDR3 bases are TGTGCCTGGAATGTCCGGGTTTGGACAGATACGCAGTATTTT. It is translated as CAWNVRVWTDTQYF.

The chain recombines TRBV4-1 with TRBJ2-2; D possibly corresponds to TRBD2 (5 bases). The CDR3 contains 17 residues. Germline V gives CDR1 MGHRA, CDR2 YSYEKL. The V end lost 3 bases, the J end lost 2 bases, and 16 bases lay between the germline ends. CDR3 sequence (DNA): TGCGCCAGCAGCCATGATGACGGTAGCGCAAACACCGGGGAGCTGTTTTTT. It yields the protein CASSHDDGSANTGELFF.